This T cell receptor (beta chain) is drawn from a study of shared clonotypes between healthy human individuals. The study, taken as a whole, reports: Sharing across a handful of donors was seen in about 5% of naive CD4 clonotypes. In general, naive subsets displayed greater estimated richness than memory subsets did.

Worth noting for this clone: Its target is unknown. Other DNA sequences of this sample code for an identical CDR3.

Germline values: CDR1 SGHDN, CDR2 FVKESK. Trimming stripped 2 bases from V and 4 bases from J, with 6 bases between. The CDR3 spans 13 residues. Naive CD8 cells lacked CD45RO, underwent positive selection for CCR7 and left out terminally differentiated effector memory CD45RA+ cells. Genomic DNA of each subset was evenly split across several immunoSEQ plates. Sequencing used immunoSEQ multiplex PCR; TCRdb keeps in-frame clones, though not all of them. The sample lists roughly 2.1 million clones; around 93% were seen once. The source is a man between 18 and 29 years old in good health. Some clones in this sample may be carry-over from other donors' samples. Material: naive CD8+ T cells from PBMCs. The chain is built from TRBV14 and TRBJ2-1; D is undetermined. CDR3 in DNA: TGTGCCAGCAGCCAACGACTTTACAATGAGCAGTTCTTC. Its translation: CASSQRLYNEQFF.